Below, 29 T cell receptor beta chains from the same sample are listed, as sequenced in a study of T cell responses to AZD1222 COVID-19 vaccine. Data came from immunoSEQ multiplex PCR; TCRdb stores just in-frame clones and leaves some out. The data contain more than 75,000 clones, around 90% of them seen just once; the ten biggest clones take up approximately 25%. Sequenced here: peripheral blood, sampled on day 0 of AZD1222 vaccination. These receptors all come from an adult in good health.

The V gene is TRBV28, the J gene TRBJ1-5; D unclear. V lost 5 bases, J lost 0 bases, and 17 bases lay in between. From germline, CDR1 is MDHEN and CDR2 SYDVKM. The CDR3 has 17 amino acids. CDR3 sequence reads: CASSPRQRGYSNQPQHF. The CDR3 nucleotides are TGTGCCAGCAGTCCCCGCCAACGGGGATATAGCAATCAGCCCCAGCATTTT.

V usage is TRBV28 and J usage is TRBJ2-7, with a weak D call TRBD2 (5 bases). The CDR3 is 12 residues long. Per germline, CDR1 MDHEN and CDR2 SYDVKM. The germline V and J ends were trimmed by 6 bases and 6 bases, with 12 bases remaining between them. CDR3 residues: CASRGNGLEQYF. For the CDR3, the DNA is TGTGCCAGCAGGGGGAACGGACTCGAGCAGTACTTC.

CDR3 DNA: TGTGCCAGCAGCTTTTCTAGCGGGGAAGCGGAGCAGTACTTC. As protein: CASSFSSGEAEQYF. The chain recombines TRBV7-9 with TRBJ2-7, with 9 bases aligning to TRBD2. Germline-derived CDR1 and CDR2 are SEHNR and FQNEAQ (reference sequence). The V segment lost 3 bases and the J segment 7 bases; nucleotides outside the gene matches: 7. The CDR3 has 14 amino acids. Full variable domain (rest looked up from reference TRBV7-9 and TRBJ2-7): DTGVSQNPRHKITKRGQNVTFRCDPISEHNRLYWYRQTLGQGPEFLTYFQNEAQLEKSRLLSDRFSAERPKGSFSTLEIQRTEQGDSAMYLCASSFSSGEAEQYFGPGTRLTVT.

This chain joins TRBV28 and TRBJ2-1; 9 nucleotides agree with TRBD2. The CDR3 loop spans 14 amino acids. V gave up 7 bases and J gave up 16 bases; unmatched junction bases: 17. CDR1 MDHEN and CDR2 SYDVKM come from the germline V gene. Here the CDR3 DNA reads TGTGCCAGCACCCCAGGGGGAGGGGCGGGAGGGCCCTTCTTC. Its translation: CASTPGGGAGGPFF.

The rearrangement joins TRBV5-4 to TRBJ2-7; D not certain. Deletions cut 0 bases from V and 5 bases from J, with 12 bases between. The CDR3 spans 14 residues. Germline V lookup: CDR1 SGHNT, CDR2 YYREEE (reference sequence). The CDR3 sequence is CASSLETLRDEQYF. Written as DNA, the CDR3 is TGTGCCAGCAGCTTGGAGACACTAAGGGACGAGCAGTACTTC.

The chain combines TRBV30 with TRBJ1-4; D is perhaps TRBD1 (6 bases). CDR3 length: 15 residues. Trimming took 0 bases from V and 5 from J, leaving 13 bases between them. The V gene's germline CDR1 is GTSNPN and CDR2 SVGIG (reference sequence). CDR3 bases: TGTGCCTGGAGTGTAAGGGGACACCCGAATGAAAAACTGTTTTTT. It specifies CAWSVRGHPNEKLFF.

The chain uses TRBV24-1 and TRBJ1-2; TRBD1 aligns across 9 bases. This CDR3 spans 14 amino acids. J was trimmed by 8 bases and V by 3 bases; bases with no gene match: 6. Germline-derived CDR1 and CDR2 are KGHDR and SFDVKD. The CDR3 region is CATSDSTGGRGYTF. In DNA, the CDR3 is TGTGCCACCAGTGATAGCACAGGGGGCAGAGGCTACACCTTC.

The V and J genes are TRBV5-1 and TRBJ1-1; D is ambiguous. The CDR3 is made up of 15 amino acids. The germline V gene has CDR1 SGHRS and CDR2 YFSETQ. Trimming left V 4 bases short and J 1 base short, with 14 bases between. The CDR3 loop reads CASSPDPTENTEAFF. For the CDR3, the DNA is TGCGCCAGCAGCCCGGACCCGACCGAGAACACTGAAGCTTTCTTT. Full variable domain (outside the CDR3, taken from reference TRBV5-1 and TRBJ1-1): KAGVTQTPRYLIKTRGQQVTLSCSPISGHRSVSWYQQTPGQGLQFLFEYFSETQRNKGNFPGRFSGRQFSNSRSEMNVSTLELGDSALYLCASSPDPTENTEAFFGQGTRLTVV.

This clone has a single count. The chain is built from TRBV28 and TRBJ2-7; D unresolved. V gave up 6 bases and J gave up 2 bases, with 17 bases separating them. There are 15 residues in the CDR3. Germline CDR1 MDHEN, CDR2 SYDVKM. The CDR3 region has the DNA TGTGCCAGCAGCCCCGGGTCCCCAAGGGCCTACGAGCAGTACTTC. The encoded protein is CASSPGSPRAYEQYF.

The chain's CDR3 is CAAGALSYEQYF. CDR3 bases: TGTGCCGCAGGGGCACTCTCCTACGAGCAGTACTTC. The gene calls are TRBV25-1 and TRBJ2-7, with TRBD1 as a possible D gene (6 bases). Looked up from germline, CDR1 is MGHDK and CDR2 is SYGVNS. This CDR3 region has 12 residues. Trimming shortened V by 11 bases and J by 0 bases, and 11 bases separated the two germline ends.

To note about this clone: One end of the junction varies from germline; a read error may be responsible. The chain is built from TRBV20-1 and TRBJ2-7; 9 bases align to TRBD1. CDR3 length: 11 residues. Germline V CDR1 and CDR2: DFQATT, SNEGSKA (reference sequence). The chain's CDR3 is CSARDRQGESF. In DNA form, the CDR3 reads TGCAGTGCTAGAGATCGACAGGGGGAGTCCTTC.

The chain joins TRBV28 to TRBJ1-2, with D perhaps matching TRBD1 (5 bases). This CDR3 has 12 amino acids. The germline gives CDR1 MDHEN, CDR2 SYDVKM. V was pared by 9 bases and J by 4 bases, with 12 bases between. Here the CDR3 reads CASNTGGYGYTF. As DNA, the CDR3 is TGTGCCAGTAATACCGGGGGCTATGGCTACACCTTC.

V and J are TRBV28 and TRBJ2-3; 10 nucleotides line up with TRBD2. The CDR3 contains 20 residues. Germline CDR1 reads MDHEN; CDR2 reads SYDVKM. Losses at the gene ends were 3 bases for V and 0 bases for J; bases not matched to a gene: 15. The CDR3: CASSFGLAGDHTSSTDTQYF. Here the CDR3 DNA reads TGTGCCAGCAGTTTCGGTCTAGCGGGAGATCATACTTCTAGCACAGATACGCAGTATTTT.

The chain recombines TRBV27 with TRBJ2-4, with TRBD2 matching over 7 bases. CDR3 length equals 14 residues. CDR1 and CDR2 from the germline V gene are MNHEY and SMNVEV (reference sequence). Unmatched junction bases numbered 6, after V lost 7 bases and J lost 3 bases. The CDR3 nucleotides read TGTGCCAGCATTCCCAGGGAGGGCAAAAACATTCAGTACTTC. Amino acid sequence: CASIPREGKNIQYF.

The CDR3 DNA sequence: TGTGCCAGTAGTATAGATTCGCCGGTCCACGAGCAGTACTTC. Protein sequence: CASSIDSPVHEQYF. The chain has TRBV19 and TRBJ2-7; no firm D call. This CDR3 comprises 14 residues. Looked up from germline, CDR1 is LNHDA and CDR2 is SQIVND (reference sequence). Between the trimmed V and J ends, which lost 0 bases and 5 bases, there was a span of 11 bases.

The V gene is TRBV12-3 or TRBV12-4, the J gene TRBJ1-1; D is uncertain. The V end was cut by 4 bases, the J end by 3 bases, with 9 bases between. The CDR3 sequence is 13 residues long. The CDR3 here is CASSSREDTEAFF. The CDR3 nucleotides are TGTGCCAGCAGTTCCAGAGAGGACACTGAAGCTTTCTTT.

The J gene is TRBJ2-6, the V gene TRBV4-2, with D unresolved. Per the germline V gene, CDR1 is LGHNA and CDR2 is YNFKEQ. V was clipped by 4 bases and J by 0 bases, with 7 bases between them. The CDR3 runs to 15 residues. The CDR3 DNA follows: TGTGCCAGCAGCCCTACCCTCTCTGGGGCCAACGTCCTGACTTTC. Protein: CASSPTLSGANVLTF.

The CDR3 DNA follows: TGTGCCAGCAGCTTTGGCGGGCGGGCCTACGAGCAGTACTTC. Its translation is CASSFGGRAYEQYF. This chain uses TRBV5-4 with TRBJ2-7, with TRBD2 as a possible D gene (5 bases). CDR1 is SGHNT, CDR2 YYREEE, per germline (reference sequence). The CDR3 spans 14 residues. With 2 bases removed from V and 2 bases from J, the gap between germline ends came to 11 bases.

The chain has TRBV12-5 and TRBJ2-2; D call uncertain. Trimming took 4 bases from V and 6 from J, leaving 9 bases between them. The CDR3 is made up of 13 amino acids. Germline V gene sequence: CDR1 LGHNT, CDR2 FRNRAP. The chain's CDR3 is CASGSDLAGELFF. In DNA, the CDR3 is TGTGCTAGTGGTTCCGACTTGGCCGGGGAGCTGTTTTTT.

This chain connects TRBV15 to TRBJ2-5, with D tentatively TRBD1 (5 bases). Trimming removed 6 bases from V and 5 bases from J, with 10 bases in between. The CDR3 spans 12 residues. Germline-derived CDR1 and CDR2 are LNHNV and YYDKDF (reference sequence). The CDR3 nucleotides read TGTGCCACCAGAAGGGGAACGGAGACCCAGTACTTC. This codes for CATRRGTETQYF.

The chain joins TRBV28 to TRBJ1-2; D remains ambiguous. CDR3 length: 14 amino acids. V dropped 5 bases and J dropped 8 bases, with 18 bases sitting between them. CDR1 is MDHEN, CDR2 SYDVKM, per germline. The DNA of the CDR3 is TGTGCCAGCAGTCCTGCGGGCACACGAGGAGGCTACACCTTC. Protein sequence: CASSPAGTRGGYTF.

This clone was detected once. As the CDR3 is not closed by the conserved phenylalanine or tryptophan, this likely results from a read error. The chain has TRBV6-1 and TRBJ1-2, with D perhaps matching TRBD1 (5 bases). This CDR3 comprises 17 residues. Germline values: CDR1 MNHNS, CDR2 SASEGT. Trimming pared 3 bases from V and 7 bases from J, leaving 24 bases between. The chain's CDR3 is CASSDYSVGQVRSGYTL. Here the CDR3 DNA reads TGTGCCAGCAGTGACTACAGCGTGGGGCAGGTGAGGAGTGGCTACACCCTC.

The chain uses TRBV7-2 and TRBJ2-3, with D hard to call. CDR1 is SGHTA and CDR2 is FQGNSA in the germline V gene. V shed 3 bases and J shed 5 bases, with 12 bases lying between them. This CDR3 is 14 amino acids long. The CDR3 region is CASSFRRLGDTQYF. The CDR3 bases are TGTGCCAGCAGCTTCAGGCGTCTGGGAGATACGCAGTATTTT.

The CDR3 sequence is CAASEITEAFF. DNA of the CDR3: TGTGCCGCCTCGGAAATCACTGAAGCTTTCTTT. The rearrangement links TRBV28 to TRBJ1-1; unclear D gene. Germline V gene sequence: CDR1 MDHEN, CDR2 SYDVKM. The CDR3 runs to 11 residues. Trimming cost V 11 bases and J 4 bases, with 11 bases left between them. Variable domain in full (rest from reference TRBV28 and TRBJ1-1): DVKVTQSSRYLVKRTGEKVFLECVQDMDHENMFWYRQDPGLGLRLIYFSYDVKMKEKGDIPEGYSVSREKKERFSLILESASTNQTSMYLCAASEITEAFFGQGTRLTVV.

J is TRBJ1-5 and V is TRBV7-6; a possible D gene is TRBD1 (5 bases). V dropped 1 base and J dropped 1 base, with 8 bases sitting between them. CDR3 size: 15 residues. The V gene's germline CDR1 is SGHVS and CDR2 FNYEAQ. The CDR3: CASSLGGASNQPQHF. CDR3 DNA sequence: TGTGCCAGCAGCTTAGGTGGGGCAAGCAATCAGCCCCAGCATTTT.

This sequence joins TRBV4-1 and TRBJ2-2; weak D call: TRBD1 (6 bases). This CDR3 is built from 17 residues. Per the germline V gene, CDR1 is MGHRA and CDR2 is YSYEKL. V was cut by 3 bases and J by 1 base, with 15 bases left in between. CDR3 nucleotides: TGCGCCAGCAGCCAGTCGCCGGGACAAAGGAACACCGGGGAGCTGTTTTTT. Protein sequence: CASSQSPGQRNTGELFF.

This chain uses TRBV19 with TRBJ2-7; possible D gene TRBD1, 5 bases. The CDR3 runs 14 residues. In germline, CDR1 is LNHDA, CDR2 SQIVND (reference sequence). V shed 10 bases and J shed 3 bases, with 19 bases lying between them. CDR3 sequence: CATSPGSRGYEQYF. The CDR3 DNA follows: TGTGCCACTTCGCCAGGGTCGAGAGGCTACGAGCAGTACTTC.

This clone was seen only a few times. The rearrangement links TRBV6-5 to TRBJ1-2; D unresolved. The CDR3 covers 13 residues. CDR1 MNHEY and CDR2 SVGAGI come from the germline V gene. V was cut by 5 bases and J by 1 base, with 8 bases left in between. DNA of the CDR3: TGTGCCAGCAGTCGTCAGAGTAACTATGGCTACACCTTC. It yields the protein CASSRQSNYGYTF.

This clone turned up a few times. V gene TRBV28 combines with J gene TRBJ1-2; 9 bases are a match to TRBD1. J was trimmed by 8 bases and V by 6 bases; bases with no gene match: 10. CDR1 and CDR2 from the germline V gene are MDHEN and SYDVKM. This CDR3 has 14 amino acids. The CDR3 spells CASSPGTGFGGYTF. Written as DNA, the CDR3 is TGTGCCAGCAGCCCCGGGACAGGGTTTGGCGGCTACACCTTC.